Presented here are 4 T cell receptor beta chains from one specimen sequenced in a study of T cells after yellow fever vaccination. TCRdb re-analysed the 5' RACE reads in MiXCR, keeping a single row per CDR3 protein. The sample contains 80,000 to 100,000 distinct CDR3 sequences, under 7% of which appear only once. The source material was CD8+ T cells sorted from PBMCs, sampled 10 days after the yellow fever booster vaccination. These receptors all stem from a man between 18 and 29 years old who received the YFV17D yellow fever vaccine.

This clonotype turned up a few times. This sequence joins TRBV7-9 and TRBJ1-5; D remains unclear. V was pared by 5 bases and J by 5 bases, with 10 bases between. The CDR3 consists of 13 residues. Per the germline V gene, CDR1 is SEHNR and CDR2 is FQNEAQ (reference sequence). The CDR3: CASSHIGDQPQHF. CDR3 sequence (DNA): TGTGCCAGCAGCCATATCGGGGATCAGCCCCAGCATTTT.

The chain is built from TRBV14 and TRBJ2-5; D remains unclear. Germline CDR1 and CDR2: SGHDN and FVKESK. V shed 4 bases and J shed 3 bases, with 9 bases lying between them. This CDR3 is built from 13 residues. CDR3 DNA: TGTGCCAGCAGCCCGGCCCCTAAAGAGACCCAGTACTTC. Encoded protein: CASSPAPKETQYF.

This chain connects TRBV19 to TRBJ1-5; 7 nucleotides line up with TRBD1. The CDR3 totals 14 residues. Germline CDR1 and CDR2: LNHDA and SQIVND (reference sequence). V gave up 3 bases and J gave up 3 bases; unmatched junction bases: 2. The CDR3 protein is CASSIGTANQPQHF. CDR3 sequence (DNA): TGTGCCAGTAGTATTGGGACAGCCAATCAGCCCCAGCATTTT.

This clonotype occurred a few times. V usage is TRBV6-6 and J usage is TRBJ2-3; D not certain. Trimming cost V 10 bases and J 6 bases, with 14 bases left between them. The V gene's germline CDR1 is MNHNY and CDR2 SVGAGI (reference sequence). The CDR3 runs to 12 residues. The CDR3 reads CATLLHWDTQYF. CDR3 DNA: TGTGCCACCCTCCTGCACTGGGATACGCAGTATTTT.